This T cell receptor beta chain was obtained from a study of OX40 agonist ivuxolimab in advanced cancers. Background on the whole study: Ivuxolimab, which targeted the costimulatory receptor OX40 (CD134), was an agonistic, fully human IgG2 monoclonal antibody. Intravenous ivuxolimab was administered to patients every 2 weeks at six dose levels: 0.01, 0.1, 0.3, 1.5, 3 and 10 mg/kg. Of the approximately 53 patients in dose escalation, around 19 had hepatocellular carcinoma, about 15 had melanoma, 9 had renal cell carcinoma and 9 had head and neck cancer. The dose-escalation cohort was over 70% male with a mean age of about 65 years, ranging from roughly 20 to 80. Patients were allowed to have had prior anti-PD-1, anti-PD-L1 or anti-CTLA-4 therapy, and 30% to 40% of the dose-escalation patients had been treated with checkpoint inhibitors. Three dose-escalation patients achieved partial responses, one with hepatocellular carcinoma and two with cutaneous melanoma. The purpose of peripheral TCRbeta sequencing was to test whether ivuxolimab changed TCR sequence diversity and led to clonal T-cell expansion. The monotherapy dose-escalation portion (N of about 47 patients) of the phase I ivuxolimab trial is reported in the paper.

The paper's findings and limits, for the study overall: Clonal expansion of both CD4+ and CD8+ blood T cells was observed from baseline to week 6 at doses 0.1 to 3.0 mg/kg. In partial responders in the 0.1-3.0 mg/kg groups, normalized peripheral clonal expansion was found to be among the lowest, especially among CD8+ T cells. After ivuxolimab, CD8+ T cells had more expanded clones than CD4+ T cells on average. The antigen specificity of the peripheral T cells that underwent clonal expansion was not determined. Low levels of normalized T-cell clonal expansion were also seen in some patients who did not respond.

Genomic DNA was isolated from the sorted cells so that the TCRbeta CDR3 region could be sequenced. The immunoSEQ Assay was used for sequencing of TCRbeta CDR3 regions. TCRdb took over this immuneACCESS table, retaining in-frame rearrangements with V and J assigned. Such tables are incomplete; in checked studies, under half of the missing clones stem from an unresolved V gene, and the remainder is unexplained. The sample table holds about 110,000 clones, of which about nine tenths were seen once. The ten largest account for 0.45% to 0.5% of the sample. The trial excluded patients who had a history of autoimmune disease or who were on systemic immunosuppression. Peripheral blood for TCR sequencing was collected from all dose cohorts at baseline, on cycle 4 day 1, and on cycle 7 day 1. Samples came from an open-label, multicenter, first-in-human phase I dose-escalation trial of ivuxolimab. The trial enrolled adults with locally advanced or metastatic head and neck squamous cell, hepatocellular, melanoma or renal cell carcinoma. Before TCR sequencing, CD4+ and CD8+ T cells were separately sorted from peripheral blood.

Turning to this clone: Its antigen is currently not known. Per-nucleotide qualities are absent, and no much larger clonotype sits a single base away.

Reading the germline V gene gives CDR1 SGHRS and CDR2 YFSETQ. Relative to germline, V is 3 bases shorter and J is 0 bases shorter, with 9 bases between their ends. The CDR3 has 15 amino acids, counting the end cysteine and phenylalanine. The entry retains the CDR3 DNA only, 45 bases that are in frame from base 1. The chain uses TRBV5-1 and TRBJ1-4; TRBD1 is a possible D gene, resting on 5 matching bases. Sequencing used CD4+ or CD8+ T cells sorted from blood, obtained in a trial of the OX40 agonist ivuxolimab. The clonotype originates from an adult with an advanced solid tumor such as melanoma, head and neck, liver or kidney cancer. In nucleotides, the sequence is TGCGCCAGCAGCTCAGACAGATCAACTAATGAAAAACTGTTTTTT. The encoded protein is CASSSDRSTNEKLFF.